This entry features one TCR beta chain sequence. The antigen is undetermined. The sample is drawn from a study of T cell responses to AZD1222 COVID-19 vaccine. Points from the study as a whole: Spike-specific TCRs gained breadth and depth after people received two AZD1222 doses. The span of vaccine-associated CD4 TCRs extended across spike, with dominance at 160-218 and 743-854. Donors were chiefly white British, with a greater number of females, and clonal diversity was perhaps underestimated.

Second doses were pooled across both intervals (about 4 or about 12 weeks). Repertoires were generated with immunoSEQ multiplex PCR, while TCRdb's copy carries only in-frame clones and drops some. The top ten clones hold 0.55% of a sample with approximately 270,000 clones, around 93% of them seen once. The germline V gene encodes CDR1 SNHLY and CDR2 FYNNEI. The length of the CDR3 is 15 residues. V was pared by 4 bases and J by 2 bases, with 15 bases between. This sequence originates from an adult who received the AZD1222 COVID-19 vaccine. The gene calls are TRBV2 and TRBJ2-7; D unclear. The material sequenced was peripheral blood, taken 28 days after the second AZD1222 dose. The DNA for the CDR3 is TGTGCCAGCAGTGCCGCGCCAATGGTAGCCTACGAGCAGTACTTC. It translates to CASSAAPMVAYEQYF.